This T cell receptor beta chain was profiled in a study of blood T cell repertoires in COVID-19. Study-level background: Some COVID-19 samples were acute and others convalescent; all came from the United States, Italy and Spain. Sources were T cells, B-cell-depleted T cells, or PBMCs; the material itself was cDNA or gDNA.

Per the authors' pipeline: Amplification from reference gene primers served as the basis for estimated nucleated cell counts. Produced via immunoSEQ multiplex PCR; TCRdb's table is partial and in-frame only. The DNA was the basis for D and trimming; V, J and clone size are from that table. The sample contains some 290,000 clones, roughly 90% of which appear only once. This CDR3 is 13 amino acids long. Trimming took 6 bases from V and 2 from J, leaving 11 bases between them. Germline CDR1 SGHDT, CDR2 YYEEEE. Seattle cases were enrolled at active infection and followed longitudinally. The sample consisted of peripheral blood. This receptor was identified in a woman aged 25 to 39 with COVID-19, enrolled during active disease. The rearrangement joins TRBV5-6 to TRBJ1-2; tentative D call: TRBD1 (6 bases). CDR3 in amino acids: CASIQQGNYGYTF. The CDR3 DNA sequence: TGTGCCAGCATACAACAGGGCAACTATGGCTACACCTTC.